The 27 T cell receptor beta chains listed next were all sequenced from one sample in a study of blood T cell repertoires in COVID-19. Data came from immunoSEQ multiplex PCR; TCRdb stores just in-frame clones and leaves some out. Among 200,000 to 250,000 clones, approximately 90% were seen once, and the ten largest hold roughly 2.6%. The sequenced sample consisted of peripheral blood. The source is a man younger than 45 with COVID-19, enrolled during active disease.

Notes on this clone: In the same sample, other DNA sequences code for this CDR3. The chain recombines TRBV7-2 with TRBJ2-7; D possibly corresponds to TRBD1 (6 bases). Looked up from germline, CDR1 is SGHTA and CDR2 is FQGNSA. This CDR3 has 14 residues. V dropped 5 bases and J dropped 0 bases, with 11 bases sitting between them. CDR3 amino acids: CASSPQGSSYEQYF. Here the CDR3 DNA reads TGTGCCAGCAGCCCCCAGGGGAGCTCCTACGAGCAGTACTTC.

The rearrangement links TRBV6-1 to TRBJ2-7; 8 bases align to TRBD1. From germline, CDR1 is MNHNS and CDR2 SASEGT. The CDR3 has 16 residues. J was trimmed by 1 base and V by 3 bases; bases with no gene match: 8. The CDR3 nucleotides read TGTGCCAGCAGTGATCCCGGGACAGGCGGATCCTACGAGCAGTACTTC. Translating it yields CASSDPGTGGSYEQYF.

DNA of the CDR3: TGTGCCAGCTACTCGGGAGGGCAGGGCCACGAGCAGTACTTC. Protein product: CASYSGGQGHEQYF. The gene calls are TRBV28 and TRBJ2-7; 8 bases line up with TRBD2. Germline V gene data show CDR1 as MDHEN and CDR2 as SYDVKM. J lost 5 bases, V lost 8 bases, and 11 bases had no gene match. The CDR3 runs 14 residues.

The CDR3, as DNA: TGTGCCAGCAGTTACGAGGGAGTGTGGGGCTACACCTTC. Protein sequence: CASSYEGVWGYTF. The gene calls are TRBV6-2 or TRBV6-3 and TRBJ1-2; D not certain. Looked up from germline, CDR1 is MNHEY and CDR2 is SVGEGT. There are 13 residues in the CDR3. Trimming removed 2 bases from V and 8 bases from J, with 12 bases in between.

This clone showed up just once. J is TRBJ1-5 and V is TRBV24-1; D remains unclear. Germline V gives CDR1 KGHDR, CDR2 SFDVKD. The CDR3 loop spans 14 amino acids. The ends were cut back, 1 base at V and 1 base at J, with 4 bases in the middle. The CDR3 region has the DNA TGTGCCACCAGTGATTTTACAAGCAATCAGCCCCAGCATTTT. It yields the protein CATSDFTSNQPQHF.

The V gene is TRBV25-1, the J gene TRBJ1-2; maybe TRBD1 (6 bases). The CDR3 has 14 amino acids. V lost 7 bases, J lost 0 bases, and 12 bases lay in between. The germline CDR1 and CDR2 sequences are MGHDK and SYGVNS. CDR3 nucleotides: TGTGCCAGCACCGAGGGGGTAGCTAACTATGGCTACACCTTC. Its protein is CASTEGVANYGYTF.

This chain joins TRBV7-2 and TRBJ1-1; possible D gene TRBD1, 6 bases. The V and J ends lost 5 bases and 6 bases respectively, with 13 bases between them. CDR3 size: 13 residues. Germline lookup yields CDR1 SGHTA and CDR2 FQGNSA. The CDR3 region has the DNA TGTGCCAGCAGCCCAAGGGGGACACCTGAAGCTTTCTTT. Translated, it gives CASSPRGTPEAFF.

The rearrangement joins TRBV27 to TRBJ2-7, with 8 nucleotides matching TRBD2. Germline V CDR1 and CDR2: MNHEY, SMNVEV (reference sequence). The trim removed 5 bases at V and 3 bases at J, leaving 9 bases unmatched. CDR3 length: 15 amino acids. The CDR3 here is CASSNGLAGVYEQYF. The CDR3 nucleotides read TGTGCCAGCAGTAATGGGCTAGCGGGTGTCTACGAGCAGTACTTC.

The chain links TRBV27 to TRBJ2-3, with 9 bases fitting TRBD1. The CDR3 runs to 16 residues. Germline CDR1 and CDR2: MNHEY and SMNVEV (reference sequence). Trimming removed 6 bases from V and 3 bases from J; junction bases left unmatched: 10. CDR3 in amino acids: CASRLSPGQGTDTQYF. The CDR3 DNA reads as TGTGCCAGCAGACTATCTCCGGGACAGGGAACAGATACGCAGTATTTT.

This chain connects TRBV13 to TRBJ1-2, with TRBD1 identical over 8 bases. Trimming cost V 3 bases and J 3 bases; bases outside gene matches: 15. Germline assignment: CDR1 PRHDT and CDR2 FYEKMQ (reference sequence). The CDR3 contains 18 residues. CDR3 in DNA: TGTGCCAGCAGCTTGCTCGCAGGGGGCGCCCATTCGGACTATGGCTACACCTTC. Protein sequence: CASSLLAGGAHSDYGYTF.

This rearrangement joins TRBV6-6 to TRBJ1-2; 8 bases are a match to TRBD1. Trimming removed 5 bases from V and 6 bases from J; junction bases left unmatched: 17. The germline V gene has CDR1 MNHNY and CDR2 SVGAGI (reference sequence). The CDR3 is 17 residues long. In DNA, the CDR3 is TGTGCCAGCAGTCTAAACCTTCGACTGGGGACAGGCGATGGCTACACCTTC. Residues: CASSLNLRLGTGDGYTF.

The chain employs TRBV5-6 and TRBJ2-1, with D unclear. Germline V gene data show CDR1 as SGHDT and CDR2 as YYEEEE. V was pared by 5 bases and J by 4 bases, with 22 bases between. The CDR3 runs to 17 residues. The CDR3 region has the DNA TGTGCCAGCAGTTACAGCAGGATCCCCGCGAATTACAATGAGCAGTTCTTC. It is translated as CASSYSRIPANYNEQFF.

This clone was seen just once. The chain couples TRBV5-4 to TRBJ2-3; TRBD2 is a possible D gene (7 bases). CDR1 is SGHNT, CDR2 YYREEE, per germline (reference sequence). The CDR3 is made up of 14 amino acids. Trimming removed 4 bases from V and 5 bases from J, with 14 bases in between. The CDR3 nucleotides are TGTGCCAGCAGCCAGGGAGGGGGGTTAGATACGCAGTATTTT. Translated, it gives CASSQGGGLDTQYF.

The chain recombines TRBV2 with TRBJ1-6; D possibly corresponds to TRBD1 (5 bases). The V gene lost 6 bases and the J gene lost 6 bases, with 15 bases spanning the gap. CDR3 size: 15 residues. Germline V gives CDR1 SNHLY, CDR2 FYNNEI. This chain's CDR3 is CASSRAPLSNSPLHF. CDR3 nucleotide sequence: TGTGCCAGCAGCAGGGCCCCGTTATCTAATTCACCCCTCCACTTT.

CDR3 DNA: TGTGCCAGCAGTCCCCTGCTAGCGGGGGGGCACGAGCAGTACTTC. The encoded protein is CASSPLLAGGHEQYF. The rearrangement joins TRBV27 to TRBJ2-7, with 12 bases lining up with TRBD2. The CDR3 is 15 residues long. The germline V gene has CDR1 MNHEY and CDR2 SMNVEV (reference sequence). Trimming took 5 bases from V and 5 from J; bases not matched to a gene: 7.

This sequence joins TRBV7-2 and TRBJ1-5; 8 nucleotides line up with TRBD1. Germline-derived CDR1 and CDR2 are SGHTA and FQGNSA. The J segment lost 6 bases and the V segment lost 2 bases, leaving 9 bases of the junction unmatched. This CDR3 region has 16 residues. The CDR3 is CASSLTHTGGGQPQHF. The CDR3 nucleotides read TGTGCCAGCAGCTTAACCCATACAGGGGGAGGTCAGCCCCAGCATTTT.

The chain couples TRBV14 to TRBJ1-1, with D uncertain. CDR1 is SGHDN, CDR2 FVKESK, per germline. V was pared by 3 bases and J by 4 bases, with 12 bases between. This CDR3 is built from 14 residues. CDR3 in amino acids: CASSQVSQLTEAFF. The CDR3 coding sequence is TGTGCCAGCAGCCAGGTTTCACAGCTCACTGAAGCTTTCTTT.

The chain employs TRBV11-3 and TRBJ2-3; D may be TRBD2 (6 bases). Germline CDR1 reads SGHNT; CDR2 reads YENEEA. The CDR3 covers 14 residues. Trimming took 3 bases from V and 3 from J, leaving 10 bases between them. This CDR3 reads CASSLGLATDTQYF. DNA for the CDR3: TGTGCCAGCAGCTTGGGCCTAGCGACAGATACGCAGTATTTT.

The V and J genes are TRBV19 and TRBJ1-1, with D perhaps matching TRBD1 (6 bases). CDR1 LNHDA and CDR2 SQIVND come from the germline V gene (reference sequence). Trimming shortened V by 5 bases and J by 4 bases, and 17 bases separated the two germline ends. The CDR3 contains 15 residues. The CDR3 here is CASSPWALQGTEAFF. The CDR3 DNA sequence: TGTGCCAGTAGTCCTTGGGCCTTACAGGGCACTGAAGCTTTCTTT.

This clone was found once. The CDR3 sequence is CASSVDPGGPNYGYTF. The CDR3 DNA follows: TGTGCCAGCAGCGTGGACCCGGGGGGCCCCAACTATGGCTACACCTTC. This chain uses TRBV9 with TRBJ1-2; possibly TRBD1 for D (6 bases). Germline CDR1 SGDLS, CDR2 YYNGEE. The CDR3 loop spans 16 amino acids. The V end lost 2 bases, the J end lost 2 bases, and 16 bases lay between the germline ends.

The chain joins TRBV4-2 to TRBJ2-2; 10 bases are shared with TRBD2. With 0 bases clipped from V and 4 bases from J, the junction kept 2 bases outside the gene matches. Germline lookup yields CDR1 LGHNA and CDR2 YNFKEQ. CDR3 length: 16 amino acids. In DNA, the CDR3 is TGTGCCAGCAGCCAAGATCCTAGCGGGAGCACCGGGGAGCTGTTTTTT. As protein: CASSQDPSGSTGELFF.

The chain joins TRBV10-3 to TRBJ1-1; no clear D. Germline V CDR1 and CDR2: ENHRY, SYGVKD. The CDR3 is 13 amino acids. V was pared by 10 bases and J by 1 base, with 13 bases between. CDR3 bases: TGTGCCACCTCCACCGACAAGAACACTGAAGCTTTCTTT. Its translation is CATSTDKNTEAFF.

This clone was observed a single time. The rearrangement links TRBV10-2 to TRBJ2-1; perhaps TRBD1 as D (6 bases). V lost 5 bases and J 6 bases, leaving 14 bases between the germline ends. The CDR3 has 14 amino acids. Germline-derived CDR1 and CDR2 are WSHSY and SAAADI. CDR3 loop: CASSPLDRPNEQFF. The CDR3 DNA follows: TGCGCCAGCAGTCCTCTAGACAGGCCCAATGAGCAGTTCTTC.

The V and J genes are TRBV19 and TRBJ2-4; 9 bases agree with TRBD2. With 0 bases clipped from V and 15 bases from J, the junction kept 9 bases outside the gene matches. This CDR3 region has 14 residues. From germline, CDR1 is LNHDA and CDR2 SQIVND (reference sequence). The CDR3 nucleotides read TGTGCCAGTAGTATAGATCTATGGCGGGAGGGCCGGTACTTC. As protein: CASSIDLWREGRYF. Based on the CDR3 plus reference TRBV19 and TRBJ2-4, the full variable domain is DGGITQSPKYLFRKEGQNVTLSCEQNLNHDAMYWYRQDPGQGLRLIYYSQIVNDFQKGDIAEGYSVSREKKESFPLTVTSAQKNPTAFYLCASSIDLWREGRYFGAGTRLSVL.

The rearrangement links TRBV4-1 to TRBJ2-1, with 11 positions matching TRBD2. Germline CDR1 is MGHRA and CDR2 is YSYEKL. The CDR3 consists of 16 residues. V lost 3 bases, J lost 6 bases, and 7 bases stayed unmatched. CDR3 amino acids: CASSHPTGLAANEQFF. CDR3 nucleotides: TGCGCCAGCAGCCACCCAACGGGACTAGCGGCCAATGAGCAGTTCTTC.

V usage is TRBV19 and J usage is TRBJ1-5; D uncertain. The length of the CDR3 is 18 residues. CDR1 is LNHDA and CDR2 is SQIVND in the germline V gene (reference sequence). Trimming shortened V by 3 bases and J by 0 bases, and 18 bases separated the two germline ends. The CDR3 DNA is TGTGCCAGTAGTATGGGAGGAAGGGAAACATATAGCAATCAGCCCCAGCATTTT. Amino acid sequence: CASSMGGRETYSNQPQHF.

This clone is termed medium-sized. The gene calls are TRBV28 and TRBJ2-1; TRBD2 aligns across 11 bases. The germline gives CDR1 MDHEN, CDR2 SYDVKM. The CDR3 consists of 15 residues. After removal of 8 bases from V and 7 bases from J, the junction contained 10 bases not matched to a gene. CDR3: CASPLTSGSRNEQFF. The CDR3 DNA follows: TGTGCCAGCCCCCTCACTAGCGGGAGTCGAAATGAGCAGTTCTTC. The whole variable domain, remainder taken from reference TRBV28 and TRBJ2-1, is DVKVTQSSRYLVKRTGEKVFLECVQDMDHENMFWYRQDPGLGLRLIYFSYDVKMKEKGDIPEGYSVSREKKERFSLILESASTNQTSMYLCASPLTSGSRNEQFFGPGTRLTVL.